A single TCR beta chain is shown here with its context. The CDR3 consists of 16 residues. V lost 4 bases, J lost 0 bases, and 13 bases lay in between. Germline V lookup: CDR1 MNHNS, CDR2 SASEGT. The data are from a study of response to subunit inactivated influenza vaccine. MiXCR, run by TCRdb on the RT-PCR reads, gives a single entry per CDR3 protein. The table shows over 650,000 distinct CDR3 sequences, with approximately 17% occurring only once. The clonotype was recovered from a man in his fifties or sixties who received an inactivated influenza vaccine. The specimen was PBMCs from blood, collected 5 days after vaccination. V and J are TRBV6-1 and TRBJ2-1; D not resolved. CDR3 region: CASSALVRSSYNEQFF. In DNA form, the CDR3 reads TGTGCCAGCAGTGCCCTTGTCAGAAGCTCCTACAATGAGCAGTTCTTC.